Listed below are T cell receptor beta chains from one sample, sequenced in a study of response to subunit inactivated influenza vaccine. TCRdb passed the RT-PCR reads through MiXCR, listing each CDR3 protein once. The sample lists roughly 790,000 distinct CDR3 sequences, 21% occurring once. The material sequenced was PBMCs from blood, taken 4 to 6 days after vaccination. Receptor source: a man in his fifties or sixties who received an inactivated influenza vaccine. CDR3s include the opening cysteine and the closing phenylalanine or tryptophan. Each record gives: D gene, J gene, V gene, clone size, CDR3 DNA, CDR3 protein. The D gene is left open where the match is weak. The listing skips clone size in some rows; elsewhere it reads once, few, many or a size class.

-	TRBJ2-5	TRBV20-1	-	TGCAGTGCTATAAATGAGGGGATAGGGGAGACCCAGTACTTC	CSAINEGIGETQYF
-	TRBJ1-2	TRBV6-1	few	TGTGCCAGCAGTCCCGAAGGACAGCCCTATGGCTACACCTTC	CASSPEGQPYGYTF
-	TRBJ2-3	TRBV11-2	-	TGTGCCAGCAGCTTCGGACTATCTAGCACAGATACGCAGTATTTT	CASSFGLSSTDTQYF
-	TRBJ2-2	TRBV6-5	-	TGTGCCAGCAGTTTCCGACGCATAAACACCGGGGAGCTGTTTTTT	CASSFRRINTGELFF
-	TRBJ1-1	TRBV7-6	-	TGTGCCAGCAGCTTATTTGTCGGACAGAACACTGAAGCTTTCTTT	CASSLFVGQNTEAFF
TRBD1	TRBJ1-1	TRBV3-1	many	TGTGCCAGCAGTCCGGGACAGGCAAACACTGAAGCTTTCTTT	CASSPGQANTEAFF
-	TRBJ1-4	TRBV7-6	few	TGTGCCAGCAGCTCGACGACAACTAATGAAAAACTGTTTTTT	CASSSTTTNEKLFF
-	TRBJ2-7	TRBV4-3	-	TGCGCCAGCAGCCAAGATTGGGCATACGAGCAGTACTTC	CASSQDWAYEQYF
-	TRBJ2-1	TRBV28	-	TGTGCCAGCAGTTTGGGACGGTGGACCTCCTACAATGAGCAGTTCTTC	CASSLGRWTSYNEQFF
-	TRBJ2-7	TRBV4-2	few	TGTGCCAGCAGCCAAGATCATGGCCACTCCTACGAGCAGTACTTC	CASSQDHGHSYEQYF
-	TRBJ2-2	TRBV10-3	few	TGTGCCATCAGTGACTGGGGGATGGACACCGGGGAGCTGTTTTTT	CAISDWGMDTGELFF
TRBD2	TRBJ2-2	TRBV4-3	-	TGCGCCAGCAGCCAAGTTCTAGCGGGAAGGATGTGGGAGCTGTTTTTT	CASSQVLAGRMWELFF
TRBD1	TRBJ1-4	TRBV6-1	-	TGCGCCAGCATCAGGACAGGGGGCTTTGAAAAACTGTTTTTT	CASIRTGGFEKLFF
-	TRBJ2-7	TRBV7-2	-	TGTGCCAGCAGCCCCTACACAGTCAGGGGATCCGAGCAGTACTTC	CASSPYTVRGSEQYF
-	TRBJ2-2	TRBV12-3/TRBV12-4	many	TGTGCCAGCAGTTCATCGGCTGCTACCGGGGAGCTGTTTTTT	CASSSSAATGELFF
TRBD2	TRBJ2-2	TRBV20-1	-	TGCAGTGCTAGTATGCTAGCGGGAGAAAGGAGGACCCCTGGGGAGCTGTTTTTT	CSASMLAGERRTPGELFF
-	TRBJ1-5	TRBV12-3/TRBV12-4	-	TGTGCCAGCAGTTTAGTTCAGGTCGGGCAGCCCCAGCATTTT	CASSLVQVGQPQHF
TRBD2	TRBJ2-2	TRBV4-2	-	TGTGCCAGCAGCCAAGGGACTAGCGGGAGGGCTACCGGGGAGCTGTTTTTT	CASSQGTSGRATGELFF
TRBD1	TRBJ2-3	TRBV6-5	few	TGTGCCAGCAGCTACAGGGGCGACACGCAGTATTTT	CASSYRGDTQYF
-	TRBJ2-7	TRBV29-1	few	TGCAGCGTTGCCAGGGGCTCCTACGAGCAGTACTTC	CSVARGSYEQYF
-	TRBJ1-5	TRBV18	-	TGTGCCAGCTCAGAAAACTCCTGGGGGGCAGATCAGCCCCAGCATTTT	CASSENSWGADQPQHF
-	TRBJ2-1	TRBV7-2	-	TGTGCCAGCAGTCGGAGTGGGGGTCACAATGAGCAGTTCTTC	CASSRSGGHNEQFF
-	TRBJ1-6	TRBV10-2	few	TGCGCCAGCAGTGAGCCCGGGGGAGAAAGCTATAATTCACCCCTCCACTTT	CASSEPGGESYNSPLHF
-	TRBJ2-1	TRBV9	few	TGTGCCAGCAGCGTAGTACAGGCAGGGCTCAATGAGCAGTTCTTC	CASSVVQAGLNEQFF
-	TRBJ2-3	TRBV4-3	-	TGCGCCAGCAGCCAAGAGTCGGCGGGGAACACAGATACGCAGTATTTT	CASSQESAGNTDTQYF
-	TRBJ1-5	TRBV12-3/TRBV12-4	-	TGTGCCAGCAGCACCGGACGGAGCAATCAGCCCCAGCATTTT	CASSTGRSNQPQHF